The T cell receptor beta chain under discussion was sequenced for a study of blood T cell repertoires in COVID-19. Study in general: Acute-phase and convalescent COVID-19 samples originated in the United States, Italy and Spain. Sample material is recorded as cDNA or gDNA derived from T cells, B-cell-depleted T cells, or PBMCs.

Under the authors' procedure: Nucleated cell counts were estimated from reference gene primer amplification. The repertoire was sequenced with immunoSEQ multiplex PCR; TCRdb's copy has only in-frame clones and lacks some. V and J calls and clone size are copied from that table; D and trimming were computed from the DNA. This table has about 65,000 clones, about 82% appearing once. Unmatched junction bases numbered 10, after V lost 0 bases and J lost 6 bases. CDR1 and CDR2 (germline): LNHNV, YYDKDF (reference sequence). This CDR3 is built from 16 residues. The receptor was isolated from a human donor in a cohort sampled during active COVID-19. The source material was peripheral blood. J is TRBJ1-1 and V is TRBV15; the match to TRBD1 covers 7 bases. CDR3 in DNA: TGTGCCACCAGCAGAGATGGAGGGGGCCCGGGGCCTGAAGCTTTCTTT. Translated, it gives CATSRDGGGPGPEAFF.